The text below deals with one TCR beta chain. The source of the sample is a study of blood T cell repertoires in COVID-19. Profiling relied on immunoSEQ multiplex PCR, and the TCRdb table lists in-frame clones only, not all of them. The sample has approximately 52,000 clones; about 90% are singletons. Germline values: CDR1 SGHNT, CDR2 YYREEE (reference sequence). CDR3 length: 15 residues. Trimming took off 0 bases at V and 0 bases at J, with 8 bases between the two ends. This chain connects TRBV5-4 to TRBJ2-3, with D hard to call. This receptor was obtained from a human donor in a cohort sampled during active COVID-19. Sequences were obtained from peripheral blood. The CDR3 sequence: CASSLASASTDTQYF. CDR3 coding DNA: TGTGCCAGCAGCTTGGCCAGCGCGAGCACAGATACGCAGTATTTT.